Shown below are 28 T cell receptor beta chains from a single sample sequenced in a study of T cells in Graves' hyperthyroidism and ophthalmopathy. Amplification of TCR beta CDR3 regions used RNA as the template. A first-round RT-PCR of the TCR CDR3 used the HTBI primer set. TCRdb reanalysed the multiplex PCR reads using MiXCR and keeps one entry per CDR3 protein. The table includes a few hundred thousand distinct CDR3 sequences, less than 20% detected once. The sequencing input was blood. The receptors were sampled from a woman aged 50 to 60 with Graves' hyperthyroidism.

This clonotype was counted between two and nine times. This chain links TRBV4-1 with TRBJ1-4, with a tentative D call TRBD1 (5 bases). The ends were cut back, 4 bases at V and 7 bases at J, with 10 bases in the middle. The CDR3 covers 13 residues. The V gene's germline CDR1 is MGHRA and CDR2 YSYEKL. The CDR3 is CASSPTVSEKLFF. The DNA for the CDR3 is TGCGCCAGCAGCCCGACAGTGAGTGAAAAACTGTTTTTT.

This clonotype was observed at least ten times. This chain joins TRBV11-3 and TRBJ2-3; TRBD1 matches 9 bases. Germline lookup yields CDR1 SGHNT and CDR2 YENEEA. With 1 base clipped from V and 2 bases from J, the junction kept 1 base outside the gene matches. The CDR3 totals 15 residues. The CDR3 DNA sequence: TGTGCCAGCAGCTTAGGGGACAGGGCCACAGATACGCAGTATTTT. As protein: CASSLGDRATDTQYF.

The chain uses TRBV7-9 and TRBJ2-3; D perhaps matches TRBD2 (7 bases). This CDR3 has 17 amino acids. The germline gives CDR1 SEHNR, CDR2 FQNEAQ (reference sequence). V was pared by 2 bases and J by 6 bases, with 21 bases between. CDR3 DNA: TGTGCCAGCAGCTTACCCCCGGGGGGCAGGGTTTCGGATACGCAGTATTTT. It yields the protein CASSLPPGGRVSDTQYF.

This clonotype was recorded many times. The chain links TRBV28 to TRBJ1-5; weak D call: TRBD1 (5 bases). Germline lookup yields CDR1 MDHEN and CDR2 SYDVKM. V gave up 5 bases and J gave up 0 bases, with 20 bases separating them. The CDR3 length is 18 residues. CDR3 sequence (DNA): TGTGCCAGCAGTCCATTCGCTAGACTAGGGGATAGCAATCAGCCCCAGCATTTT. Protein product: CASSPFARLGDSNQPQHF. Using reference TRBV28 and TRBJ1-5 for the parts outside the CDR3, the full variable domain is DVKVTQSSRYLVKRTGEKVFLECVQDMDHENMFWYRQDPGLGLRLIYFSYDVKMKEKGDIPEGYSVSREKKERFSLILESASTNQTSMYLCASSPFARLGDSNQPQHFGDGTRLSIL.

This clonotype was counted at least ten times. This chain joins TRBV28 and TRBJ1-5; D is possibly TRBD1 (5 bases). There are 15 residues in the CDR3. The V end lost 2 bases, the J end lost 0 bases, and 8 bases lay between the germline ends. Germline V gene data show CDR1 as MDHEN and CDR2 as SYDVKM. CDR3 bases: TGTGCCAGCAGTTTACAGGGAGCTAGCAATCAGCCCCAGCATTTT. This sequence encodes CASSLQGASNQPQHF. Using reference TRBV28 and TRBJ1-5 for the parts outside the CDR3, the full variable domain is DVKVTQSSRYLVKRTGEKVFLECVQDMDHENMFWYRQDPGLGLRLIYFSYDVKMKEKGDIPEGYSVSREKKERFSLILESASTNQTSMYLCASSLQGASNQPQHFGDGTRLSIL.

This clonotype was seen a few times. CDR3 region: CASGDGGELFF. CDR3 DNA sequence: TGTGCCAGTGGGGATGGCGGGGAGCTGTTTTTT. The chain carries TRBV19 and TRBJ2-2, with no clear D. Deletions cut 8 bases from V and 7 bases from J, with 8 bases between. This CDR3 is 11 amino acids long. Germline lookup yields CDR1 LNHDA and CDR2 SQIVND (reference sequence).

This clonotype was seen ten or more times. The J gene is TRBJ2-1, the V gene TRBV11-3; D might be TRBD2 (6 bases). The ends were cut back, 7 bases at V and 7 bases at J, with 11 bases in the middle. The CDR3 extends over 12 amino acids. The germline V gene encodes CDR1 SGHNT and CDR2 YENEEA. The CDR3 spells CASTHSGNEQFF. CDR3 nucleotide sequence: TGTGCCAGCACCCATAGCGGTAATGAGCAGTTCTTC. Full variable domain (missing parts from reference TRBV11-3 and TRBJ2-1): EAGVVQSPRYKIIEKKQPVAFWCNPISGHNTLYWYLQNLGQGPELLIRYENEEAVDDSQLPKDRFSAERLKGVDSTLKIQPAELGDSAVYLCASTHSGNEQFFGPGTRLTVL.

This chain uses TRBV28 with TRBJ2-2; 13 bases are a match to TRBD2. This CDR3 contains 18 residues. CDR1 MDHEN and CDR2 SYDVKM come from the germline V gene. Germline trimming cut 7 bases from V and 6 bases from J; bases unmatched to any gene: 14. DNA of the CDR3: TGTGCCAGCAACACCGAATGGACTAGCGGGAGAGGGTCCGGGGAGCTGTTTTTT. Translating gives CASNTEWTSGRGSGELFF. Drawing the rest from reference TRBV28 and TRBJ2-2, the complete variable domain is DVKVTQSSRYLVKRTGEKVFLECVQDMDHENMFWYRQDPGLGLRLIYFSYDVKMKEKGDIPEGYSVSREKKERFSLILESASTNQTSMYLCASNTEWTSGRGSGELFFGEGSRLTVL.

A remark on this clonotype: A clone one base away is much larger, so this may be a read error. The V gene is TRBV7-3, the J gene TRBJ2-5, with D unclear. There are 14 residues in the CDR3. CDR1 is SGHTA and CDR2 is FQGTGA in the germline V gene. Written as DNA, the CDR3 is TGTACCAGCAGCTCCATATCAGAGCAAGAGACCCAGTACTTC. This gives the protein CTSSSISEQETQYF.

The sample holds many counts of this clonotype. The CDR3 sequence: CASRARTGGAWAEAFF. As DNA, the CDR3 is TGTGCCAGCAGAGCTCGGACAGGGGGCGCGTGGGCTGAAGCTTTCTTT. The genes are TRBV6-1 and TRBJ1-1; 11 nucleotides line up with TRBD1. Germline V gene lookup returns CDR1 MNHNS and CDR2 SASEGT. The CDR3 runs to 16 residues. V shed 6 bases and J 6 bases; nucleotides not matched to a gene: 12.

In this sample, this clonotype turned up a few times. V gene TRBV11-2 combines with J gene TRBJ1-5; TRBD1 matches 7 bases. Germline-derived CDR1 and CDR2 are SGHAT and FQNNGV. This CDR3 region has 15 residues. The V gene end was trimmed by 4 bases and the J gene end by 3 bases; junction bases not matched to a gene: 6. Here the CDR3 DNA reads TGTGCCAGCAGCTCGGACAGGCGCTACAATCAGCCCCAGCATTTT. It is translated as CASSSDRRYNQPQHF. The full variable domain, in which reference TRBV11-2 and TRBJ1-5 provide the parts outside the CDR3, is EAGVAQSPRYKIIEKRQSVAFWCNPISGHATLYWYQQILGQGPKLLIQFQNNGVVDDSQLPKDRFSAERLKGVDSTLKIQPAKLEDSAVYLCASSSDRRYNQPQHFGDGTRLSIL.

V is TRBV7-2 and J is TRBJ2-5; 9 bases align to TRBD2. The germline V gene encodes CDR1 SGHTA and CDR2 FQGNSA. The V gene end was trimmed by 1 base and the J gene end by 2 bases; junction bases not matched to a gene: 5. CDR3 length: 16 amino acids. The CDR3, as DNA: TGTGCCAGCAGCTTAGTGTCTAGCGGGAAGCAAGAGACCCAGTACTTC. Translating gives CASSLVSSGKQETQYF.

The rearrangement links TRBV4-1 to TRBJ2-1; the match to TRBD2 covers 14 bases. V lost 1 base and J lost 6; bases outside the gene matches: 5. CDR3 size: 17 residues. Germline V gives CDR1 MGHRA, CDR2 YSYEKL. The CDR3 is CASSQGLTSGRANEQFF. As DNA, the CDR3 is TGCGCCAGCAGCCAAGGGCTGACTAGCGGGAGGGCCAATGAGCAGTTCTTC.

The chain joins TRBV12-3 or TRBV12-4 to TRBJ2-1; 8 bases line up with TRBD2. This CDR3 has 15 amino acids. The V gene end was trimmed by 3 bases and the J gene end by 2 bases; junction bases not matched to a gene: 3. The CDR3 is CASSFPAGAYNEQFF. In DNA form, the CDR3 reads TGTGCCAGCAGTTTTCCAGCGGGAGCCTACAATGAGCAGTTCTTC.

This clonotype was observed a handful of times. The chain has TRBV20-1 and TRBJ1-3; tentatively, D is TRBD1 (5 bases). The V end lost 4 bases, the J end lost 0 bases, and 16 bases lay between the germline ends. CDR1 and CDR2 from the germline V gene are DFQATT and SNEGSKA (reference sequence). This CDR3 has 16 residues. The CDR3 coding sequence is TGCAGTGCTATTCCTGCGAGGGGACGCTCTGGAAACACCATATATTTT. Translated, it gives CSAIPARGRSGNTIYF.

The CDR3 sequence: CSVQGVVNQPQHF. The CDR3 bases are TGCAGCGTGCAGGGGGTAGTGAATCAGCCCCAGCATTTT. The chain couples TRBV29-1 to TRBJ1-5; the match to TRBD1 covers 7 bases. This CDR3 contains 13 residues. V trimming: 6 bases; J trimming: 4 bases; junction bases outside the gene matches: 6. Germline assignment: CDR1 SQVTM and CDR2 ANQGSEA.

This clonotype was seen ten or more times. The chain joins TRBV24-1 to TRBJ2-3; D gene ambiguous. V dropped 4 bases and J dropped 0 bases, with 10 bases sitting between them. There are 15 residues in the CDR3. Germline V CDR1 and CDR2: KGHDR, SFDVKD. The CDR3 sequence is CATSEDITSTDTQYF. The CDR3 DNA reads as TGTGCCACCAGTGAAGACATAACTAGCACAGATACGCAGTATTTT.

The rearrangement joins TRBV11-3 to TRBJ2-1; no definite D call. Trimming took 1 base from V and 7 from J, leaving 11 bases between them. The CDR3 extends over 14 amino acids. In germline, CDR1 is SGHNT, CDR2 YENEEA. The CDR3 coding sequence is TGTGCCAGCAGCTTAGGGACCGTTCCTAATGAGCAGTTCTTC. This encodes CASSLGTVPNEQFF. Full variable domain (outside the CDR3, taken from reference TRBV11-3 and TRBJ2-1): EAGVVQSPRYKIIEKKQPVAFWCNPISGHNTLYWYLQNLGQGPELLIRYENEEAVDDSQLPKDRFSAERLKGVDSTLKIQPAELGDSAVYLCASSLGTVPNEQFFGPGTRLTVL.

The chain uses TRBV19 and TRBJ1-1, with D hard to call. Deletions cut 6 bases from V and 1 base from J, with 21 bases between. The germline V gene encodes CDR1 LNHDA and CDR2 SQIVND (reference sequence). The CDR3 consists of 17 residues. The CDR3 sequence: CASRVRIHRATNTEAFF. CDR3 coding DNA: TGTGCCAGTAGGGTAAGGATACACCGCGCCACGAACACTGAAGCTTTCTTT. Looking up the rest from reference TRBV19 and TRBJ1-1 gives the full variable domain: DGGITQSPKYLFRKEGQNVTLSCEQNLNHDAMYWYRQDPGQGLRLIYYSQIVNDFQKGDIAEGYSVSREKKESFPLTVTSAQKNPTAFYLCASRVRIHRATNTEAFFGQGTRLTVV.

This clonotype was counted ten times or more. The CDR3, as DNA: TGTGCCAGCAGCTTAGATACCTGGAGGGACAGGAACACTGAAGCTTTCTTT. Its protein product is CASSLDTWRDRNTEAFF. The chain combines TRBV11-3 with TRBJ1-1; 7 bases align to TRBD1. CDR3 length: 17 residues. The junction had 8 bases not matched to a gene; V was cut back by 0 bases and J by 1 base. Per germline, CDR1 SGHNT and CDR2 YENEEA.

This clonotype was counted ten times or more. The genes are TRBV5-1 and TRBJ1-5; D call uncertain. V lost 7 bases, J lost 2 bases, and 16 bases lay in between. The CDR3 loop spans 15 amino acids. The V gene's germline CDR1 is SGHRS and CDR2 YFSETQ. The CDR3 DNA follows: TGCGCCAGCCGGCTAAATGTTGTAGGCAATCAGCCCCAGCATTTT. It translates to CASRLNVVGNQPQHF.

This clonotype was recorded at least ten times. This rearrangement joins TRBV18 to TRBJ2-7; possible D gene TRBD1, 6 bases. From germline, CDR1 is KGHSH and CDR2 LQKENI. V was clipped by 3 bases and J by 0 bases, with 9 bases between them. CDR3 size: 14 residues. In nucleotides, the CDR3 is TGTGCCAGCTCACCGGACAGTAGCTCCTACGAGCAGTACTTC. Encoded protein: CASSPDSSSYEQYF.

V gene TRBV2 combines with J gene TRBJ2-3; tentatively, D is TRBD1 or TRBD2 (6 bases each). There are 13 residues in the CDR3. The V gene lost 4 bases and the J gene lost 4 bases, with 9 bases spanning the gap. CDR1 and CDR2 (germline): SNHLY, FYNNEI. As DNA, the CDR3 is TGTGCCAGCAGTGTGGAGGGGGCAGATACGCAGTATTTT. Its protein is CASSVEGADTQYF.

The CDR3 nucleotides read TGTGCCAGCAGCCAATCTCTCTATGGGGGAGCGCAGACCCAGTACTTC. This codes for CASSQSLYGGAQTQYF. The chain links TRBV12-3 or TRBV12-4 to TRBJ2-5, with D possibly called TRBD1 or TRBD2 (5 bases each). Trimming took off 6 bases at V and 6 bases at J, with 23 bases between the two ends. The CDR3 contains 16 residues.

This clonotype was detected only a few times. This chain joins TRBV20-1 and TRBJ1-3; D not resolved. The germline CDR1 and CDR2 sequences are DFQATT and SNEGSKA (reference sequence). The ends were cut back, 6 bases at V and 2 bases at J, with 8 bases in the middle. This CDR3 contains 12 residues. The CDR3 sequence: CSAPTPGNTIYF. CDR3 nucleotide sequence: TGCAGTGCCCCTACGCCTGGAAACACCATATATTTT.

The V call is TRBV5-5, the J call TRBJ2-7, with 9 bases lining up with TRBD2. The CDR3 contains 14 residues. Germline loops: CDR1 SGHKS, CDR2 YYEKEE (reference sequence). V shed 4 bases and J 4 bases; nucleotides not matched to a gene: 6. The CDR3 reads CASSRAGGPYEQYF. The DNA of the CDR3 is TGTGCCAGCAGCCGGGCGGGGGGGCCGTACGAGCAGTACTTC.

This sequence joins TRBV20-1 and TRBJ2-7; D unclear. Trimming left V 6 bases short and J 3 bases short, with 9 bases between. The CDR3 totals 11 residues. Germline V gene lookup returns CDR1 DFQATT and CDR2 SNEGSKA (reference sequence). CDR3 protein: CSARRDYEQYF. CDR3 DNA: TGCAGTGCCAGGCGAGACTACGAGCAGTACTTC.

This clonotype was counted at least ten times. The genes are TRBV28 and TRBJ1-6, with no clear D. Trimming took off 5 bases at V and 10 bases at J, with 15 bases between the two ends. The CDR3 extends over 14 amino acids. The germline gives CDR1 MDHEN, CDR2 SYDVKM. The CDR3 DNA reads TGTGCCAGCAGTCAGCCAGAGGAAAGGTCACCCCTCCACTTT. Protein product: CASSQPEERSPLHF.